The 21 T cell receptor beta chains below all came from one sample that was sequenced in a study of cytomegalovirus exposure and HLA in healthy donors. PCR employed 60 Vbeta and 13 Jbeta primers. Only in-frame clones appear in the TCRdb table, and some are missing; sequencing was by immunoSEQ multiplex PCR. The sample yields approximately 290,000 clones, over 70% seen once. The specimen sequenced was PBMCs. The receptors stem from a girl aged 2-9 years in good health and CMV-seronegative.

This chain links TRBV30 with TRBJ2-7; D not resolved. V was clipped by 0 bases and J by 5 bases, with 5 bases between them. The germline V gene has CDR1 GTSNPN and CDR2 SVGIG (reference sequence). The length of the CDR3 is 11 residues. The CDR3 nucleotides read TGTGCCTGGAGTGTAAATAACGAGCAGTACTTC. Its translation: CAWSVNNEQYF. Based on the CDR3 plus reference TRBV30 and TRBJ2-7, the full variable domain is SQTIHQWPATLVQPVGSPLSLECTVEGTSNPNLYWYRQAAGRGLQLLFYSVGIGQISSEVPQNLSASRPQDRQFILSSKKLLLSDSGFYLCAWSVNNEQYFGPGTRLTVT.

CDR3 loop: CASSPTREEQFF. In nucleotides, the CDR3 is TGTGCCAGCAGCCCGACCAGGGAAGAGCAGTTCTTC. This chain uses TRBV21-1 with TRBJ2-1; the table calls TRBD1, which could not be checked here. TRBV21-1 is a recognized pseudogene. CDR3 length: 12 residues.

The V gene is TRBV7-3, the J gene TRBJ2-7, with 7 nucleotides matching TRBD2. The junction had 7 bases not matched to a gene; V was cut back by 2 bases and J by 3 bases. The CDR3 runs to 15 residues. CDR1 is SGHTA and CDR2 is FQGTGA in the germline V gene. The chain's CDR3 is CASSLGAGAGYEQYF. The CDR3 DNA follows: TGTGCCAGCAGCTTAGGTGCGGGAGCAGGCTACGAGCAGTACTTC. Full variable domain (rest looked up from reference TRBV7-3 and TRBJ2-7): GAGVSQTPSNKVTEKGKYVELRCDPISGHTALYWYRQSLGQGPEFLIYFQGTGAADDSGLPNDRFFAVRPEGSVSTLKIQRTERGDSAVYLCASSLGAGAGYEQYFGPGTRLTVT.

This sequence joins TRBV6-1 and TRBJ2-7, with a possible D match to TRBD2 (5 bases). CDR3 size: 16 residues. Germline V lookup: CDR1 MNHNS, CDR2 SASEGT. V was cut by 1 base and J by 3 bases, with 16 bases left in between. CDR3 coding DNA: TGTGCCAGCAGTGAAGTGACGTCGGGGTACTTCTACGAGCAGTACTTC. It encodes CASSEVTSGYFYEQYF.

This sequence joins TRBV15 and TRBJ2-7, with TRBD1 matching over 7 bases. After removal of 1 base from V and 2 bases from J, the junction contained 5 bases not matched to a gene. The germline V gene has CDR1 LNHNV and CDR2 YYDKDF (reference sequence). This CDR3 contains 15 residues. CDR3 in amino acids: CATSRASGTAYEQYF. The CDR3 bases are TGTGCCACCAGCAGAGCCTCCGGGACAGCCTACGAGCAGTACTTC.

The chain recombines TRBV18 with TRBJ2-7; the D gene is possibly TRBD2 (6 bases). Trimming stripped 3 bases from V and 1 base from J, with 10 bases between. The CDR3 length is 14 residues. The germline gives CDR1 KGHSH, CDR2 LQKENI. The CDR3 coding sequence is TGTGCCAGCTCACCCGGGAGTCAGTCCTACGAGCAGTACTTC. Its translation is CASSPGSQSYEQYF.

The chain uses TRBV2 and TRBJ2-1; TRBD2 matches at 12 bases. The V and J ends lost 11 bases and 5 bases, in that order; junction bases with no gene match: 7. In germline, CDR1 is SNHLY, CDR2 FYNNEI. CDR3 length: 14 amino acids. CDR3 nucleotides: TGTGCCGGATCTCGACTAGCGGGAGACAATGAGCAGTTCTTC. Translating gives CAGSRLAGDNEQFF.

V and J are TRBV18 and TRBJ1-2, with D unresolved. Germline loops: CDR1 KGHSH, CDR2 LQKENI. The V gene lost 3 bases and the J gene lost 3 bases, with 17 bases spanning the gap. The CDR3 contains 16 residues. The CDR3 DNA sequence: TGTGCCAGCTCACCCCAGCCGGGAAGAGTAGACTATGGCTACACCTTC. Translated, it gives CASSPQPGRVDYGYTF.

The rearrangement links TRBV18 to TRBJ1-5, with 8 bases aligning to TRBD1. The V segment lost 3 bases and the J segment 1 base; nucleotides outside the gene matches: 11. Germline CDR1 and CDR2: KGHSH and LQKENI. The CDR3 runs to 18 residues. In nucleotides, the CDR3 is TGTGCCAGCTCACCCCCGGGACAGGCCCCTGGGAGCAATCAGCCCCAGCATTTT. Translated: CASSPPGQAPGSNQPQHF.

The chain links TRBV6-5 to TRBJ2-5; TRBD2 agrees at 7 bases. CDR3 length: 14 residues. Germline V gives CDR1 MNHEY, CDR2 SVGAGI. The V gene end was trimmed by 1 base and the J gene end by 5 bases; junction bases not matched to a gene: 4. The CDR3 protein is CASSYWGEGETQYF. The CDR3 DNA is TGTGCCAGCAGTTACTGGGGGGAGGGGGAGACCCAGTACTTC.

This chain uses TRBV4-1 with TRBJ1-1; no definite D call. The CDR3 has 16 amino acids. Germline CDR1 and CDR2: MGHRA and YSYEKL. V was shortened by 4 bases and J by 1 base, with 16 bases between the two germline ends. The CDR3 sequence is CASSRLVRVSNTEAFF. The CDR3 DNA reads TGCGCCAGCAGCCGTTTGGTTCGGGTATCGAACACTGAAGCTTTCTTT.

V and J are TRBV7-6 and TRBJ2-1; 8 nucleotides line up with TRBD1. CDR1 and CDR2 (germline): SGHVS, FNYEAQ. V lost 6 bases to trimming and J lost 0 bases; unmatched junction nucleotides: 4. CDR3 length equals 15 residues. CDR3 nucleotide sequence: TGTGCCAGCAGTTGGGACAGGAGCTCCTACAATGAGCAGTTCTTC. As protein: CASSWDRSSYNEQFF. Filled out from reference TRBV7-6 and TRBJ2-1, the complete variable domain reads GAGVSQSPRYKVTKRGQDVALRCDPISGHVSLYWYRQALGQGPEFLTYFNYEAQQDKSGLPNDRFSAERPEGSISTLTIQRTEQRDSAMYRCASSWDRSSYNEQFFGPGTRLTVL.

The gene calls are TRBV5-6 and TRBJ2-1; D not resolved. CDR1 is SGHDT, CDR2 YYEEEE, per germline. V was shortened by 2 bases and J by 10 bases, with 13 bases between the two germline ends. The CDR3 consists of 13 residues. CDR3: CASSLGRLVEQFF. DNA for the CDR3: TGTGCCAGCAGCTTAGGTCGTCTAGTCGAGCAGTTCTTC.

This chain connects TRBV18 to TRBJ2-7, with D perhaps matching TRBD2 (5 bases). This CDR3 spans 13 amino acids. Trimming stripped 5 bases from V and 0 bases from J, with 8 bases between. CDR1 is KGHSH, CDR2 LQKENI, per germline. The DNA of the CDR3 is TGTGCCAGCTCAAGAGGAGGCTCCTACGAGCAGTACTTC. Translation: CASSRGGSYEQYF.

V usage is TRBV27 and J usage is TRBJ2-3; 9 positions agree with TRBD2. The junction had 26 bases not matched to a gene; V was cut back by 5 bases and J by 8 bases. Germline V gene data show CDR1 as MNHEY and CDR2 as SMNVEV (reference sequence). This CDR3 is 20 amino acids long. The CDR3 region has the DNA TGTGCCAGCAGTCCTACAACCCTCGGGACCCATTGGCGGGGGGGAGGTACGCAGTATTTT. This gives the protein CASSPTTLGTHWRGGGTQYF.

This clone was picked up one time. The gene calls are TRBV7-9 and TRBJ2-1; 7 bases line up with TRBD1. Germline V lookup: CDR1 SEHNR, CDR2 FQNEAQ (reference sequence). V lost 5 bases to trimming and J lost 6 bases; unmatched junction nucleotides: 16. The CDR3 extends over 17 amino acids. The CDR3 here is CASSPRTGLIPSNEQFF. The DNA of the CDR3 is TGTGCCAGCAGCCCCCGGACAGGTTTAATCCCCTCCAATGAGCAGTTCTTC.

This clone was found a few times. The rearrangement links TRBV29-1 to TRBJ2-1; D uncertain. Between the trimmed V and J ends, which lost 4 bases and 6 bases, there was a span of 16 bases. Germline V gene data show CDR1 as SQVTM and CDR2 as ANQGSEA. The CDR3 loop spans 14 amino acids. The CDR3: CSVVSQVLSNEQFF. CDR3 in DNA: TGCAGCGTTGTCTCGCAGGTACTGTCCAATGAGCAGTTCTTC.

V and J are TRBV28 and TRBJ1-2; possible D gene TRBD1, 6 bases. The CDR3 is made up of 15 amino acids. CDR1 is MDHEN, CDR2 SYDVKM, per germline. With 5 bases removed from V and 1 base from J, the gap between germline ends came to 14 bases. The CDR3: CASSEGTIINYGYTF. In DNA, the CDR3 is TGTGCCAGCAGTGAAGGGACAATAATTAACTATGGCTACACCTTC.

The CDR3 sequence is CASSIAQGAYEQFF. Here the CDR3 DNA reads TGTGCCAGTAGTATAGCACAGGGGGCGTATGAGCAGTTCTTC. The chain combines TRBV19 with TRBJ2-1; 9 bases are shared with TRBD1. The CDR3 runs 14 residues. V lost 1 base and J lost 8; bases outside the gene matches: 3. In germline, CDR1 is LNHDA, CDR2 SQIVND (reference sequence).

V usage is TRBV7-8 and J usage is TRBJ1-5; 9 bases map to TRBD1. Germline CDR1 is SGHVS and CDR2 is FQNEAQ. CDR3 length equals 16 residues. V gave up 1 base and J gave up 5 bases; unmatched junction bases: 6. The CDR3 DNA reads as TGTGCCAGCAGCTTAGGCAGGACAGGGGTCCATCAGCCCCAGCATTTT. Protein product: CASSLGRTGVHQPQHF.

CDR3 residues: CASRGDRDRGRKTQYF. Here the CDR3 DNA reads TGTGCCAGCAGAGGGGACCGGGACAGGGGGCGAAAGACCCAGTACTTC. The rearrangement joins TRBV2 to TRBJ2-5, with 12 bases aligning to TRBD1. CDR3 size: 16 residues. Germline assignment: CDR1 SNHLY and CDR2 FYNNEI. V dropped 6 bases and J dropped 6; count of bases not matched to a gene: 11.